This T cell receptor beta chain appears in the sequencing data of a study of blood T cell repertoires in COVID-19. Whole-study context: Samples taken during acute and convalescent COVID-19 were collected in the United States, Italy and Spain. Sources were T cells, B-cell-depleted T cells, or PBMCs; the material itself was cDNA or gDNA.

This CDR3 has 15 residues. The V end lost 6 bases, the J end lost 1 base, and 13 bases lay between the germline ends. Germline V gene sequence: CDR1 SGHRS, CDR2 YFSETQ. Original handling: Reference gene primer amplification gave estimated nucleated cell counts. Profiling relied on immunoSEQ multiplex PCR, and the TCRdb table lists in-frame clones only, not all of them. D and trimming were read from the DNA, whereas the V and J calls and clone size are those reported in that table. The table lists about 160,000 clones, around 85% of them singletons. Sequencing was done on a sample of peripheral blood. The V call is TRBV5-1, the J call TRBJ2-2, with D possibly being TRBD2 (6 bases). The source of this sequence is a human donor with acute or convalescent COVID-19. The donor label of this sample is uncertain. The CDR3 loop reads CASMAGPGNTGELFF. The CDR3 coding sequence is TGCGCCAGCATGGCGGGACCGGGGAACACCGGGGAGCTGTTTTTT.